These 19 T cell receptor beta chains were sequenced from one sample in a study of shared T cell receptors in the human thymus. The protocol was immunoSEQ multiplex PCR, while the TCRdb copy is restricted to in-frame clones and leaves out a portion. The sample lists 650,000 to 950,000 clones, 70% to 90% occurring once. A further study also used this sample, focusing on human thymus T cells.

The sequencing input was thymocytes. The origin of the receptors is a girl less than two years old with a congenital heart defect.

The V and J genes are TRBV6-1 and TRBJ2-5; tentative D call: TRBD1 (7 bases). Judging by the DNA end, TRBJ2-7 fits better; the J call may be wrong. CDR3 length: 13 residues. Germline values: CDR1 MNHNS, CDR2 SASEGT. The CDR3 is CATDRRDAYEQYF. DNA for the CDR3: TGTGCCACGGACAGGAGGGACGCTTACGAGCAGTACTTC.

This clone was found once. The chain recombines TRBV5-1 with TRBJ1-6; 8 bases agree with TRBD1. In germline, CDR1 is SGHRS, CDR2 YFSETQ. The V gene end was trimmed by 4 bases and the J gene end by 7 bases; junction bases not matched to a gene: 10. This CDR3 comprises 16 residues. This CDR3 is CASSEYRDRYNSPLHF. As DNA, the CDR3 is TGCGCCAGCAGCGAGTACCGGGACAGGTACAATTCACCCCTCCACTTT.

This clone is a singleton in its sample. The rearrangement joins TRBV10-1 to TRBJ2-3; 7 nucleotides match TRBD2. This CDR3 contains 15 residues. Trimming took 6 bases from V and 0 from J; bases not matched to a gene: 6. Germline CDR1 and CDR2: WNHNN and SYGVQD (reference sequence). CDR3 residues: CASRPSSGSTDTQYF. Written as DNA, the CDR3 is TGCGCCAGCAGGCCTTCTAGCGGTAGCACAGATACGCAGTATTTT.

The CDR3 nucleotides read TGTGCCAGCAGCTTAAGTGCTTATTCTGGGGCAATCTACGAGCAGTACTTC. It yields the protein CASSLSAYSGAIYEQYF. V gene TRBV13 combines with J gene TRBJ2-7; tentative D call: TRBD1 (5 bases). The length of the CDR3 is 17 residues. The germline V and J ends were trimmed by 2 bases and 3 bases, with 20 bases remaining between them. CDR1 PRHDT and CDR2 FYEKMQ come from the germline V gene (reference sequence).

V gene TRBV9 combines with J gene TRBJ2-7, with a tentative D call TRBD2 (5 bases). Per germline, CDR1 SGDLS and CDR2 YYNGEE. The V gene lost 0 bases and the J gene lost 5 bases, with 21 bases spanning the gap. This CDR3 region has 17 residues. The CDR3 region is CASSVGSNGRLGDEQYF. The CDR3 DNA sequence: TGTGCCAGCAGCGTAGGAAGTAATGGGAGACTTGGCGACGAGCAGTACTTC.

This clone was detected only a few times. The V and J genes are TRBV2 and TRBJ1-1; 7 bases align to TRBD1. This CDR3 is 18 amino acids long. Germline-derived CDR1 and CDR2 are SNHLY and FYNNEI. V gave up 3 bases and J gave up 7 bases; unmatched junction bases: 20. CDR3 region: CASSEESPARGDRVEAFF. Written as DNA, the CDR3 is TGTGCCAGCAGTGAGGAGAGCCCCGCCCGCGGAGACAGGGTTGAAGCTTTCTTT.

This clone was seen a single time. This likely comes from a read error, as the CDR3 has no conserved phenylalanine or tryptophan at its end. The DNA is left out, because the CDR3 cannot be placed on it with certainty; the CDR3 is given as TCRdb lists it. The CDR3 loop is CASSQREGCCM. The V call is TRBV4-3, the J call TRBJ1-2. The CDR3 is 11 amino acids in total, end residues counted. The germline gives CDR1 LGHNA, CDR2 YSLEER.

CDR3 protein: CSVSLAVAQETQYF. CDR3 DNA: TGCAGCGTTTCTCTAGCGGTGGCCCAAGAGACCCAGTACTTC. The genes are TRBV29-1 and TRBJ2-5; 7 bases agree with TRBD2. From germline, CDR1 is SQVTM and CDR2 ANQGSEA. V lost 5 bases to trimming and J lost 1 base; unmatched junction nucleotides: 7. The CDR3 contains 14 residues.

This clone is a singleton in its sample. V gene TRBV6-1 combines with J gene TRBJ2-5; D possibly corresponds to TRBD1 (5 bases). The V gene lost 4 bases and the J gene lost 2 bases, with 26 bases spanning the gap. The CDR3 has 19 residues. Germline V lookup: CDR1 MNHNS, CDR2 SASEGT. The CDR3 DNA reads TGTGCCAGCAGTGGGGATCCAGCCCGCCAGGGAACGGGTCAAGAGACCCAGTACTTC. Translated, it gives CASSGDPARQGTGQETQYF.

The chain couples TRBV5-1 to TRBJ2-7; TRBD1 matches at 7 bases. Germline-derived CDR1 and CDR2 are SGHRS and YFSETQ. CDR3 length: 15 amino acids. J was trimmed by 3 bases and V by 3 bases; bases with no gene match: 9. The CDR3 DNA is TGCGCCAGCAGCTGGGACGAAGGGGGCGGCTACGAGCAGTACTTC. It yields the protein CASSWDEGGGYEQYF.

CDR3 sequence: CASSLDTSTDTQYF. CDR3 DNA sequence: TGTGCCAGCAGCTTGGACACTAGCACAGATACGCAGTATTTT. This chain uses TRBV11-2 with TRBJ2-3; perhaps TRBD1 as D (5 bases). CDR1 is SGHAT and CDR2 is FQNNGV in the germline V gene. V was cut by 3 bases and J by 0 bases, with 7 bases left in between. The CDR3 has 14 amino acids.

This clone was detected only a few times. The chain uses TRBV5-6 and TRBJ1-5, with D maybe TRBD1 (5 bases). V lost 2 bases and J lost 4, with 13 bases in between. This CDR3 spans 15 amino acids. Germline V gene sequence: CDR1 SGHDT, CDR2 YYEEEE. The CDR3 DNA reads TGTGCCAGCAGCTTTGGACAAAAATTTAATCAGCCCCAGCATTTT. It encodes CASSFGQKFNQPQHF.

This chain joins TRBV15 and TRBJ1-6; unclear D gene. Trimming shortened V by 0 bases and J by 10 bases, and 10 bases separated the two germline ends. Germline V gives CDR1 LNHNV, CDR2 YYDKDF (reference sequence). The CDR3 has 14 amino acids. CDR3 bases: TGTGCCACCAGCAGAGATCGTAACTACTCACCCCTCCACTTT. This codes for CATSRDRNYSPLHF.

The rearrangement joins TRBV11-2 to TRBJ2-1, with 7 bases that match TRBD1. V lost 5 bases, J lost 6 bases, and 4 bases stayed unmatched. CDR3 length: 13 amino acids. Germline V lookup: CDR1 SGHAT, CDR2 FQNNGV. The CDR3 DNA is TGTGCCAGCAGCAAGGGACAGATCAATGAGCAGTTCTTC. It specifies CASSKGQINEQFF.

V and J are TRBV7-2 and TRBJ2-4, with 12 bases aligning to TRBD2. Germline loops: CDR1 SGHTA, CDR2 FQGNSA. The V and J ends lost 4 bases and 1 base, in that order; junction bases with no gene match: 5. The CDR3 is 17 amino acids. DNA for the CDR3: TGTGCCAGCAGCTCCAGAACTAGCGGGGGGGCCAAAAACATTCAGTACTTC. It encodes CASSSRTSGGAKNIQYF.

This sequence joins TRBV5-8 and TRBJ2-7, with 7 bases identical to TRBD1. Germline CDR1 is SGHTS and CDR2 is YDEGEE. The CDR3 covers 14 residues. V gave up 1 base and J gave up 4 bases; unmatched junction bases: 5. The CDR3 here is CASSLSATGYEQYF. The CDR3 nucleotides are TGTGCCAGCAGCTTGTCTGCGACAGGGTACGAGCAGTACTTC.

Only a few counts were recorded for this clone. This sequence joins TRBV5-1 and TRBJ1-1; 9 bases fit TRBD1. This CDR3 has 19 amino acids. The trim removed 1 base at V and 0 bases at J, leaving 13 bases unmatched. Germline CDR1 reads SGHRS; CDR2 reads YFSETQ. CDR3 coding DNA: TGCGCCAGCAGCTTGAACCGGGACAGGGATCCTCCCATGAACACTGAAGCTTTCTTT. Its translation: CASSLNRDRDPPMNTEAFF.

The CDR3 nucleotides read TGCAGCGTTGAAGAAAGCAGCGGGTGGGGAAATGAGCAGTTCTTC. This gives the protein CSVEESSGWGNEQFF. The chain combines TRBV29-1 with TRBJ2-1; TRBD2 is a possible D gene (6 bases). The CDR3 is 15 amino acids. Trimming stripped 0 bases from V and 7 bases from J, with 16 bases between. CDR1 and CDR2 (germline): SQVTM, ANQGSEA.

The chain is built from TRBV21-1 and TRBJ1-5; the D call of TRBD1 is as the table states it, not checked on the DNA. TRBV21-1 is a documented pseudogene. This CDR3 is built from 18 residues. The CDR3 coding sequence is TGTGCCAGCAGCAAAGCTAACCCCGGGACAAGTTATATCCAGCCCCAGCATTTT. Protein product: CASSKANPGTSYIQPQHF.